This TCR beta chain was profiled in a study of T cell changes during pregnancy in multiple sclerosis. Assay: immunoSEQ multiplex PCR; the TCRdb copy retains only in-frame clones and omits some. The repertoire holds approximately 40,000 clones, about 91% seen once, with approximately 0.81% in the top ten. Germline values: CDR1 SGHTA, CDR2 FQGNSA. V was pared by 1 base and J by 2 bases, with 18 bases between. This CDR3 contains 17 residues. The sequences come from CD4+ T cells from peripheral blood mononuclear cells, collected in the third trimester of pregnancy. The rearrangement links TRBV7-2 to TRBJ2-7; possibly TRBD2 for D (6 bases). The clonotype comes from a female donor with multiple sclerosis, enrolled in a pregnancy study. CDR3 sequence reads: CASSLDTSPMRAYEQYF. CDR3 nucleotides: TGTGCCAGCAGCTTAGATACTAGCCCGATGCGGGCCTACGAGCAGTACTTC.